This is a list of T cell receptor beta chains from one sample in a study of cytomegalovirus exposure and HLA in healthy donors. Data came from immunoSEQ multiplex PCR; TCRdb stores just in-frame clones and leaves some out. The profile shows roughly 150,000 clones, around 75% of them singletons. Sequencing input: PBMCs. The source is a male donor in good health and CMV-seronegative. The CDR3 runs from the conserved cysteine through the conserved F or W. Fields, in order: J gene, V gene, D gene, clone size, CDR3 length, CDR3 DNA, CDR3 protein. The D gene is left open where the match is weak. Clone size is stated in some rows and not others, as once, few, many or a class when expanded.

TRBJ1-4 | TRBV5-5 | - | - | 15 | TGTGCCAGCAGTTTCCGGGGGGGAGCTAATGAAAAACTGTTTTTT | CASSFRGGANEKLFF
TRBJ1-1 | TRBV6-5 | - | - | 14 | TGTGCCAGCAGGGGGGCAGGATTGCGACCTGAAGCTTTCTTT | CASRGAGLRPEAFF
TRBJ2-7 | TRBV5-1 | TRBD1 | - | 14 | TGCGCCAGCAGCCTCCAGACAGGGCGGAACGAGCAGTACTTC | CASSLQTGRNEQYF
TRBJ1-4 | TRBV5-5 | - | - | 13 | TGTGCCAGCAGCCGGGCAACTAATGAAAAACTGTTTTTT | CASSRATNEKLFF
TRBJ2-3 | TRBV5-3 | TRBD2 | - | 15 | TGTGCCAGAAGCGGGGCTAGCGGGGGCACAGATACGCAGTATTTT | CARSGASGGTDTQYF
TRBJ2-1 | TRBV27 | TRBD2 | once | 16 | TGTGCCAGCAGTATCCAACTAGCGGGGGGGCCTAATGAGCAGTTCTTC | CASSIQLAGGPNEQFF
TRBJ2-5 | TRBV5-1 | - | - | 14 | TGCGCCAGCACTTTAGGGGTCCTCGGGGAGACCCAGTACTTC | CASTLGVLGETQYF
TRBJ2-2 | TRBV29-1 | - | - | 13 | TGCAGCGTTGAACAGGTGGACACCGGGGAGCTGTTTTTT | CSVEQVDTGELFF
TRBJ2-2 | TRBV7-9 | - | - | 16 | TGTGCCAGCAGCTTACGTAGCGGTCGTGCGTCCGGGGAGCTGTTTTTT | CASSLRSGRASGELFF
TRBJ2-3 | TRBV11-3 | - | - | 16 | TGTGCCAGCAGCTTAGGGGGCAGGCCTAGCACAGATACGCAGTATTTT | CASSLGGRPSTDTQYF
TRBJ2-1 | TRBV11-2 | - | - | 14 | TGTGCCAGCAGCTTAGACCCCGGGACAAGGGACCCGTTCTTC | CASSLDPGTRDPFF
TRBJ2-6 | TRBV27 | TRBD1 | once | 17 | TGTGCCAGCAGGGGGACAGGGGCGAGCTCTGGGGCCAACGGCCTGACTTTC | CASRGTGASSGANGLTF
TRBJ1-2 | TRBV29-1 | TRBD1 | - | 14 | TGCAGCGTTGAAATCGGGCAGGGGGTAGGTGGCTACACCTTC | CSVEIGQGVGGYTF
TRBJ1-6 | TRBV2 | - | - | 12 | TGTGCCAGCAGCCCCAGGGATACACCCCTCCACTTT | CASSPRDTPLHF
TRBJ1-6 | TRBV6-6 | - | - | 15 | TGTGCCAGCAGTTACTCGACCGGGTTTAATTCACCCCTCCACTTT | CASSYSTGFNSPLHF
TRBJ1-5 | TRBV7-8 | TRBD1 | - | 14 | TGTGCCAGCAGCCCCCGGGACAGAAATCAGCCCCAGCATTTT | CASSPRDRNQPQHF
TRBJ1-6 | TRBV19 | - | - | 12 | TGTGCCAGTAGATCCGTTAATTCACCCCTCCACTTT | CASRSVNSPLHF
TRBJ2-7 | TRBV9 | - | - | 14 | TGTGCCAGCAGCGTAGGGGACACCCCCTACGAGCAGTACTTC | CASSVGDTPYEQYF
TRBJ1-1 | TRBV11-2 | TRBD1 | few | 16 | TGTGCCAGCAGCTTTTGGGACAGGGGCCCGAACGGTGAAGCTTTCTTT | CASSFWDRGPNGEAFF
TRBJ1-4 | TRBV6-1 | - | - | 15 | TGTGCCAGCAGCCGAGGGTCCCTTGATAATGAAAAACTGTTTTTT | CASSRGSLDNEKLFF
TRBJ2-7 | TRBV2 | TRBD1 | - | 16 | TGTGCCAGCAGCCCTCCGGGACAGGGTAGCTCCTACGAGCAGTACTTC | CASSPPGQGSSYEQYF
TRBJ2-5 | TRBV7-8 | TRBD2 | - | 13 | TGTGCCAGCAAGCGGGGGGGCTGGGAGACCCAGTACTTC | CASKRGGWETQYF
TRBJ2-7 | TRBV11-3 | TRBD2 | - | 15 | TGTGCCAGCAGCCCCGGGCGGGGGACCTCCTACGAGCAGTACTTC | CASSPGRGTSYEQYF
TRBJ2-1 | TRBV5-1 | - | - | 14 | TGCGCCAGCAACACGGGGGGCTTGTACAATGAGCAGTTCTTC | CASNTGGLYNEQFF
TRBJ1-1 | TRBV6-1 | TRBD1 | - | 13 | TGTGCCAGCAAAAAGGACAGGGATACTGAAGCTTTCTTT | CASKKDRDTEAFF
TRBJ2-1 | TRBV7-2 | - | - | 15 | TGTGCCAGCAGCTTAGCGGGGGGGCCATACAATGAGCAGTTCTTC | CASSLAGGPYNEQFF
TRBJ2-1 | TRBV6-1 | TRBD2 | - | 13 | TGTGCCAGCACCCGGGGACTAGAGAATGAGCAGTTCTTC | CASTRGLENEQFF
TRBJ2-3 | TRBV6-6 | TRBD1 | - | 14 | TGTGCCAGCAGTCGGACAGGGTATATCGATACGCAGTATTTT | CASSRTGYIDTQYF
TRBJ2-1 | TRBV5-1 | TRBD1 | - | 13 | TGCGCCAGCAGCTCACAGGGGTACAATGAGCAGTTCTTC | CASSSQGYNEQFF
TRBJ2-1 | TRBV5-1 | - | - | 13 | TGCGCCAGCAGCCCTGGACAGTACAATGAGCAGTTCTTC | CASSPGQYNEQFF
TRBJ2-2 | TRBV5-4 | TRBD2 | - | 16 | TGTGCCAGCAGCCAGAAGCGGGGGGGGAACACCGGGGAGCTGTTTTTT | CASSQKRGGNTGELFF
TRBJ2-1 | TRBV7-2 | TRBD2 | - | 15 | TGTGCCAGCAGCTTAGGGTCTAGCGGGGCTAATGAGCAGTTCTTC | CASSLGSSGANEQFF
TRBJ1-2 | TRBV6-5 | - | - | 15 | TGTGCCAGCAGTTCCATCGCGGGGGGGCGCCGGGGCTACACCTTC | CASSSIAGGRRGYTF
TRBJ2-7 | TRBV7-9 | TRBD2 | - | 16 | TGTGCCAGCAGCCGACCGACTAGCGGGGGGTCCTACGAGCAGTACTTC | CASSRPTSGGSYEQYF
TRBJ1-6 | TRBV30 | - | - | 13 | TGTGCCGGCGCCGGGATGCATAATTCACCCCTCCACTTT | CAGAGMHNSPLHF
TRBJ2-3 | TRBV5-1 | TRBD2 | - | 16 | TGCGCCAGCAGCTTGGCCTCGGCGGGGGGGCGAGATACGCAGTATTTT | CASSLASAGGRDTQYF
TRBJ1-2 | TRBV9 | TRBD1 | - | 13 | TGTGCCAGCAGCGAATGGACAGGGTCGGGCTACACCTTC | CASSEWTGSGYTF
TRBJ2-5 | TRBV10-3 | TRBD2 | - | 17 | TGTGCCATCAGTGAGTCGCTGGTAGCGGGGGGGCGAGAGACCCAGTACTTC | CAISESLVAGGRETQYF
TRBJ2-7 | TRBV15 | - | - | 18 | TGTGCCACCAGCAGAGATTCGCGGAGGCTCGCCGGGCCCTACGAGCAGTACTTC | CATSRDSRRLAGPYEQYF
TRBJ1-1 | TRBV5-4 | - | once | 18 | TGTGCCAGCAGCTTGGGAACCGGGACACCAAAGCTACACACTGAAGCTTTCTTT | CASSLGTGTPKLHTEAFF
TRBJ1-5 | TRBV19 | - | - | 12 | TGTGCCAGTATGGGGGGGAATCAGCCCCAGCATTTT | CASMGGNQPQHF
TRBJ1-4 | TRBV29-1 | TRBD1 | - | 13 | TGCAGCTTTCAGGGGGTGGGGGATGAAAAACTGTTTTTT | CSFQGVGDEKLFF
TRBJ1-2 | TRBV27 | - | - | 14 | TGTGCCAGCAGTTTATCGACGGGGAACTATGGCTACACCTTC | CASSLSTGNYGYTF
TRBJ1-2 | TRBV6-6 | TRBD1 | - | 16 | TGTGCCAGCAGTTACTCAGGGGACAGGGGCGAGGATGGCTACACCTTC | CASSYSGDRGEDGYTF
TRBJ2-5 | TRBV19 | - | once | 17 | TGTGCCAGTAGTATTCACACCGGGACTGCGTACCAAGAGACCCAGTACTTC | CASSIHTGTAYQETQYF
TRBJ2-4 | TRBV5-4 | - | few | 14 | TGTGCCAGCAGCTTGGAGGGGGCCAAAAACATTCAGTACTTC | CASSLEGAKNIQYF
TRBJ1-1 | TRBV5-8 | TRBD1 | - | 16 | TGTGCCAGCAGCCCACGATTGACAGGGGTAGGCACTGAAGCTTTCTTT | CASSPRLTGVGTEAFF
TRBJ1-5 | TRBV5-1 | - | - | 15 | TGCGCCAGCAGCTTGGTACCAGATAGCAATCAGCCCCAGCATTTT | CASSLVPDSNQPQHF
TRBJ1-2 | TRBV19 | TRBD1 | - | 16 | TGTGCCAGTAGTAGCACGGACAGGGTTGCTAACTATGGCTACACCTTC | CASSSTDRVANYGYTF
TRBJ2-5 | TRBV11-3 | - | - | 13 | TGTGCCAGCAGCTTAGAAAGTGGCGAGACCCAGTACTTC | CASSLESGETQYF
TRBJ1-4 | TRBV11-2 | TRBD1 | - | 17 | TGTGCCAGCAGCTTAGGCCACAGGGGGGGAACAAATGAAAAACTGTTTTTT | CASSLGHRGGTNEKLFF
TRBJ1-2 | TRBV5-1 | - | - | 14 | TGCGCCAGCAGCTTGGTCGAGGGGGGGCATGGCTACACCTTC | CASSLVEGGHGYTF
TRBJ1-1 | TRBV7-2 | - | - | 15 | TGTGCCAGCAGCTCCGGGGGGATGAGGAACACTGAAGCTTTCTTT | CASSSGGMRNTEAFF
TRBJ1-1 | TRBV6-1 | - | - | 13 | TGTGCCAGCAGTGAGGCACGGAACACTGAAGCTTTCTTT | CASSEARNTEAFF
TRBJ2-4 | TRBV7-9 | TRBD1 | - | 17 | TGTGCCAGCAGCCTCAAACCGGACAGGGGAAGGTCAAACATTCAGTACTTC | CASSLKPDRGRSNIQYF
TRBJ2-7 | TRBV7-8 | - | - | 16 | TGTGCCAGCAGCTTCCCGCGAGGGGGGGGGACCTACGAGCAGTACTTC | CASSFPRGGGTYEQYF
TRBJ1-5 | TRBV7-2 | - | once | 12 | TGTGCCAGCAGCCACGAGGGTCGCCCCCAGCATTTT | CASSHEGRPQHF
TRBJ2-7 | TRBV4-1 | TRBD1 | - | 16 | TGCGCCAGCAGCCACACACGACAGGGGTCGGACTACGAGCAGTACTTC | CASSHTRQGSDYEQYF
TRBJ1-5 | TRBV19 | - | few | 15 | TGTGCCAGTGGTCGGGGGGGTGGGGGGCGGATTGAAAAGCATTTT | CASGRGGGGRIEKHF